A single sample is the source of the 7 T cell receptor beta chains below, sequenced in a study of Graves' ophthalmopathy and Graves' hyperthyroidism. The study amplified TCR beta CDR3 regions using RNA transcripts. Amplification began with first-round RT-PCR using HTBI primers, then second-round multiplex PCR was performed. TCRdb redid the calling of the multiplex PCR reads with MiXCR, one entry per CDR3 protein. The sample consists of about 240,000 distinct CDR3 sequences, about 46% of them appearing once. Material: peripheral blood. The receptors stem from an adult man with Graves' ophthalmopathy.

This clonotype was recorded many times. The V call is TRBV25-1, the J call TRBJ1-6, with D possibly matching TRBD1 (5 bases). The V gene lost 5 bases and the J gene lost 0 bases, with 8 bases spanning the gap. CDR1 and CDR2 (germline): MGHDK, SYGVNS. The CDR3 consists of 15 residues. The CDR3 sequence: CASSKDSSYNSPLHF. CDR3 DNA: TGTGCCAGCAGTAAAGACAGCTCCTATAATTCACCCCTCCACTTT. The whole variable domain, filled in from reference TRBV25-1 and TRBJ1-6, reads EADIYQTPRYLVIGTGKKITLECSQTMGHDKMYWYQQDPGMELHLIHYSYGVNSTEKGDLSSESTVSRIRTEHFPLTLESARPSHTSQYLCASSKDSSYNSPLHFGNGTRLTVT.

This chain uses TRBV15 with TRBJ1-2; 10 bases align to TRBD1. Germline CDR1 reads LNHNV; CDR2 reads YYDKDF (reference sequence). V was pared by 4 bases and J by 4 bases, with 3 bases of the junction left unmatched. CDR3 length: 14 amino acids. This chain's CDR3 is CATSKDRGLYGYTF. The DNA of the CDR3 is TGTGCCACCAGCAAAGACAGGGGGCTCTATGGCTACACCTTC.

This chain joins TRBV7-9 and TRBJ1-4; 8 bases align to TRBD1. V trimming: 1 base; J trimming: 16 bases; junction bases outside the gene matches: 8. Germline V lookup: CDR1 SEHNR, CDR2 FQNEAQ (reference sequence). CDR3 length: 13 amino acids. The CDR3 reads CASSLDDRDRSFF. The DNA of the CDR3 is TGTGCCAGCAGCTTAGATGACCGGGACAGGTCGTTTTTT.

This clonotype was counted only a few times. The chain links TRBV5-1 to TRBJ2-6; either TRBD1 or TRBD2 may fit D (5 bases each). The V and J ends lost 0 bases and 4 bases respectively, with 11 bases between them. This CDR3 region has 16 residues. Per germline, CDR1 SGHRS and CDR2 YFSETQ. The CDR3 loop is CASSLASGRGANVLTF. In DNA, the CDR3 is TGCGCCAGCAGCTTGGCCTCAGGGAGAGGGGCCAACGTCCTGACTTTC.

This chain joins TRBV20-1 and TRBJ1-2, with 9 bases lining up with TRBD1. V gave up 5 bases and J gave up 8 bases; unmatched junction bases: 6. This CDR3 comprises 12 residues. Germline V gene sequence: CDR1 DFQATT, CDR2 SNEGSKA (reference sequence). As DNA, the CDR3 is TGCAGTGCTCGCACAGGGGGCCGAGGCTACACCTTC. This gives the protein CSARTGGRGYTF.

Many counts were recorded for this clonotype. The rearrangement uses TRBV25-1 and TRBJ2-7; D unresolved. CDR1 and CDR2 (germline): MGHDK, SYGVNS. CDR3 length equals 15 residues. Trimming took 3 bases from V and 3 from J, leaving 15 bases between them. CDR3 nucleotides: TGTGCCAGCAGTGACTCAAGGACGGCCAGCTACGAGCAGTACTTC. It specifies CASSDSRTASYEQYF.

Regarding this clonotype: The junction does not match germline at one end; this may be a read error. CDR3 sequence: CASSYRAGDYGYTF. In DNA form, the CDR3 reads TGTGCCAGCAGTTATCGGGCAGGGGACTATGGCTACACCTTC. The chain joins TRBV10-3 to TRBJ1-2, with D perhaps TRBD1 (6 bases). This CDR3 is built from 14 residues. The germline V gene has CDR1 ENHRY and CDR2 SYGVKD.